A single sample is the source of the 24 T cell receptor beta chains below, sequenced in a study of CD8+CD57+ T cells in acquired aplastic anemia (dated by TCRdb to 2016 to 2019). The instrument was an Illumina HiSeq 2000. TCR beta VDJ combination and CDR3 sequence profiling used genomic DNA as the template. The public reads were run again by TCRdb, first through fastp at Q25 and then through MiXCR, and only productive beta chains were kept. Under each unique CDR3 protein, matching rows form one entry showing the most common genes and DNA. Present in this sample are about 170,000 distinct CDR3 sequences, 40% to 50% of which were seen just once. Of the sample, under 1.2% falls within the top ten clones. Flow cytometry had shown CD8+CD57+ cell expansion in the patients selected for sequencing. Sequenced sample: sorted CD4+, CD8+, or CD8+CD57+ T cells (not recorded which) from PBMCs. Receptors originate from a human donor with aplastic anemia.

This clonotype was found many times. This rearrangement joins TRBV12-3 or TRBV12-4 to TRBJ2-7; either TRBD1 or TRBD2 may fit D (5 bases each). The V gene lost 8 bases and the J gene lost 5 bases, with 25 bases spanning the gap. The CDR3 contains 16 residues. The CDR3 DNA is TGTGCCAGCCTCAGGGATCGGGGCGCCGGCGAGCACGAGCAGTACTTC. It translates to CASLRDRGAGEHEQYF.

The chain has TRBV9 and TRBJ2-3; D is unresolved. Trimming took 6 bases from V and 8 from J, leaving 10 bases between them. Looked up from germline, CDR1 is SGDLS and CDR2 is YYNGEE. The CDR3 sequence is 11 residues long. CDR3 region: CASMLWGTQYF. CDR3 nucleotide sequence: TGTGCCAGCATGCTCTGGGGTACGCAGTATTTT. Together with reference TRBV9 and TRBJ2-3, the CDR3 gives the full variable domain: DSGVTQTPKHLITATGQRVTLRCSPRSGDLSVYWYQQSLDQGLQFLIQYYNGEERAKGNILERFSAQQFPDLHSELNLSSLELGDSALYFCASMLWGTQYFGPGTRLTVL.

V gene TRBV4-3 combines with J gene TRBJ2-7; 9 positions agree with TRBD2. V lost 1 base to trimming and J lost 6 bases; unmatched junction nucleotides: 4. Germline loops: CDR1 LGHNA, CDR2 YSLEER. This CDR3 is built from 14 residues. For the CDR3, the DNA is TGCGCCAGCAGCCAAGTCGGCGGGGGGGGCGAGCAGTACTTC. Translated, it gives CASSQVGGGGEQYF.

The chain joins TRBV15 to TRBJ2-1; perhaps D is TRBD1 or TRBD2 (5 bases each). Germline values: CDR1 LNHNV, CDR2 YYDKDF (reference sequence). This CDR3 has 16 amino acids. V dropped 1 base and J dropped 5 bases, with 15 bases sitting between them. CDR3 DNA sequence: TGTGCCACCAGCAGAGGGGGGTACGTCTCTGACAATGAGCAGTTCTTC. Its protein is CATSRGGYVSDNEQFF.

The V gene is TRBV5-1, the J gene TRBJ1-2, with unresolved D. Trimming took off 0 bases at V and 7 bases at J, with 7 bases between the two ends. This CDR3 comprises 12 residues. Germline values: CDR1 SGHRS, CDR2 YFSETQ. CDR3 protein: CASSLGGRGYTF. The CDR3 DNA sequence: TGCGCCAGCAGCTTGGGAGGGCGTGGCTACACCTTC.

The rearrangement links TRBV2 to TRBJ1-6, with D unclear. Germline values: CDR1 SNHLY, CDR2 FYNNEI. V gave up 10 bases and J gave up 7 bases, with 14 bases separating them. This CDR3 comprises 13 residues. CDR3 amino acids: CATNVIGNSPLHF. Here the CDR3 DNA reads TGTGCCACGAACGTCATCGGGAATTCACCCCTCCACTTT.

V and J are TRBV14 and TRBJ1-2; no clear D. V lost 0 bases and J lost 5, with 4 bases in between. Germline V gene sequence: CDR1 SGHDN, CDR2 FVKESK. CDR3 size: 12 residues. CDR3 in amino acids: CASSQEAYGYTF. The CDR3 nucleotides read TGTGCCAGCAGCCAAGAGGCGTATGGCTACACCTTC.

This clonotype came up many times. This chain links TRBV19 with TRBJ2-7; 9 bases line up with TRBD1. The V gene end was trimmed by 5 bases and the J gene end by 5 bases; junction bases not matched to a gene: 13. This CDR3 comprises 16 residues. Germline V CDR1 and CDR2: LNHDA, SQIVND (reference sequence). CDR3 bases: TGTGCCAGTAGTGTCCCCCCGGGGACAGGGTCCCACGAGCAGTACTTC. Protein sequence: CASSVPPGTGSHEQYF. Combining the CDR3 with reference TRBV19 and TRBJ2-7 gives the whole variable domain DGGITQSPKYLFRKEGQNVTLSCEQNLNHDAMYWYRQDPGQGLRLIYYSQIVNDFQKGDIAEGYSVSREKKESFPLTVTSAQKNPTAFYLCASSVPPGTGSHEQYFGPGTRLTVT.

This clonotype showed up many times. The gene calls are TRBV6-1 and TRBJ2-5, with D unresolved. V lost 11 bases and J 4 bases, leaving 17 bases between the germline ends. This CDR3 region has 13 residues. Germline-derived CDR1 and CDR2 are MNHNS and SASEGT. CDR3 loop: CAGSGGGRETQYF. For the CDR3, the DNA is TGTGCCGGATCTGGTGGTGGGCGAGAGACCCAGTACTTC.

This clonotype was observed many times. This chain links TRBV9 with TRBJ1-6; 10 bases are a match to TRBD1. The CDR3 is made up of 15 amino acids. Germline CDR1 SGDLS, CDR2 YYNGEE. The junction had 4 bases not matched to a gene; V was cut back by 3 bases and J by 7 bases. The CDR3 here is CASSGGQGGNSPLHF. The CDR3 DNA reads as TGTGCCAGCAGCGGCGGACAGGGGGGCAATTCACCCCTCCACTTT. Based on the CDR3 plus reference TRBV9 and TRBJ1-6, the full variable domain is DSGVTQTPKHLITATGQRVTLRCSPRSGDLSVYWYQQSLDQGLQFLIQYYNGEERAKGNILERFSAQQFPDLHSELNLSSLELGDSALYFCASSGGQGGNSPLHFGNGTRLTVT.

This clonotype was detected many times. The chain uses TRBV10-3 and TRBJ2-1, with D maybe TRBD1 (7 bases). V lost 7 bases to trimming and J lost 0 bases, with 16 bases between them. In germline, CDR1 is ENHRY, CDR2 SYGVKD. CDR3 length equals 16 residues. The CDR3: CAINPQGGSSYNEQFF. The CDR3 coding sequence is TGTGCCATCAACCCCCAGGGGGGTTCCTCCTACAATGAGCAGTTCTTC.

The CDR3 protein is CASSPTGGMRTGELFF. CDR3 coding DNA: TGTGCCAGCAGTCCCACAGGGGGCATGAGGACCGGGGAGCTGTTTTTT. The chain combines TRBV11-2 with TRBJ2-2, with 9 bases aligning to TRBD1. There are 16 residues in the CDR3. Per the germline V gene, CDR1 is SGHAT and CDR2 is FQNNGV. With 6 bases clipped from V and 5 bases from J, the junction kept 10 bases outside the gene matches.

The chain has TRBV20-1 and TRBJ2-1; TRBD2 might be the D (7 bases). V lost 1 base and J 7 bases, leaving 14 bases between the germline ends. The CDR3 has 14 amino acids. From germline, CDR1 is DFQATT and CDR2 SNEGSKA (reference sequence). Here the CDR3 reads CSARVGGPRNEQFF. CDR3 in DNA: TGCAGTGCTAGAGTGGGGGGGCCGCGAAATGAGCAGTTCTTC.

V and J are TRBV20-1 and TRBJ2-3; 8 nucleotides match TRBD2. The CDR3 consists of 16 residues. V dropped 2 bases and J dropped 2; count of bases not matched to a gene: 9. The germline V gene encodes CDR1 DFQATT and CDR2 SNEGSKA (reference sequence). The CDR3: CSARRRTGGFTDTQYF. The DNA for the CDR3 is TGCAGTGCTAGAAGGCGAACGGGAGGGTTCACAGATACGCAGTATTTT.

This clonotype was observed a few times. Being one base from a much bigger clone, this may be a read error. This chain joins TRBV20-1 and TRBJ2-3, with D possibly matching TRBD1 (5 bases). Trimming pared 7 bases from V and 1 base from J, leaving 12 bases between. Germline V gene lookup returns CDR1 DFQATT and CDR2 SNEGSKA (reference sequence). CDR3 length equals 13 residues. CDR3 loop: CSGRVPGTDTQYF. The CDR3 region has the DNA TGCAGTGGCAGGGTCCCAGGCACAGATACGCAGTATTTT.

V usage is TRBV19 and J usage is TRBJ1-1; 7 bases match TRBD1. V was clipped by 6 bases and J by 1 base; unmatched bases: 5. Germline V gene data show CDR1 as LNHDA and CDR2 as SQIVND (reference sequence). There are 14 residues in the CDR3. The CDR3 here is CASRNGQANTEAFF. The CDR3 coding sequence is TGTGCCAGTAGGAACGGACAGGCGAACACTGAAGCTTTCTTT. Full variable domain (rest looked up from reference TRBV19 and TRBJ1-1): DGGITQSPKYLFRKEGQNVTLSCEQNLNHDAMYWYRQDPGQGLRLIYYSQIVNDFQKGDIAEGYSVSREKKESFPLTVTSAQKNPTAFYLCASRNGQANTEAFFGQGTRLTVV.

The genes are TRBV27 and TRBJ1-2, with TRBD1 matching 12 bases. The CDR3 length is 15 residues. V trimming: 5 bases; J trimming: 5 bases; junction bases outside the gene matches: 6. Per germline, CDR1 MNHEY and CDR2 SMNVEV (reference sequence). CDR3 protein: CASSGPGQGAYGYTF. The CDR3 nucleotides are TGTGCCAGCAGTGGACCGGGACAGGGGGCTTATGGCTACACCTTC.

This clonotype was observed many times. The rearrangement uses TRBV6-2 or TRBV6-3 and TRBJ2-7; a weak D match, TRBD1 (6 bases). With 8 bases removed from V and 3 bases from J, the gap between germline ends came to 14 bases. The CDR3 length is 13 residues. Germline V gene data show CDR1 as MNHEY and CDR2 as SVGEGT. CDR3 sequence reads: CASAPGHSYEQYF. The DNA for the CDR3 is TGTGCCAGCGCCCCGGGACACAGCTACGAGCAGTACTTC.

This clonotype has a count of ten or more. The chain couples TRBV6-2 or TRBV6-3 to TRBJ2-3; maybe TRBD1 (6 bases). Trimming removed 5 bases at V and 1 base at J, with 13 bases between. Germline CDR1 reads MNHEY; CDR2 reads SVGEGT. CDR3 length: 15 amino acids. The CDR3 nucleotides read TGTGCCAGCAGTACCACAGGGTTGGGCACAGATACGCAGTATTTT. Its translation: CASSTTGLGTDTQYF.

In this sample, this clonotype turned up many times. The chain carries TRBV4-1 and TRBJ2-1, with TRBD2 matching over 12 bases. V lost 1 base to trimming and J lost 4 bases; unmatched junction nucleotides: 8. There are 18 residues in the CDR3. CDR1 is MGHRA and CDR2 is YSYEKL in the germline V gene. The CDR3 loop is CASSQGGLAGRAYNEQFF. The CDR3 region has the DNA TGCGCCAGCAGCCAAGGTGGACTAGCGGGGAGGGCGTACAATGAGCAGTTCTTC.

The J gene is TRBJ2-5, the V gene TRBV6-2 or TRBV6-3; a weak D match, TRBD1 (6 bases). Germline lookup yields CDR1 MNHEY and CDR2 SVGEGT. The CDR3 has 15 residues. V was clipped by 6 bases and J by 2 bases, with 16 bases between them. The CDR3 region is CASSPGTRDQETQYF. In DNA, the CDR3 is TGTGCCAGCAGCCCCGGGACAAGAGATCAAGAGACCCAGTACTTC.

This clonotype was found many times. This rearrangement joins TRBV29-1 to TRBJ1-2; no definite D call. V lost 8 bases, J lost 7 bases, and 14 bases lay in between. The CDR3 contains 11 residues. Looked up from germline, CDR1 is SQVTM and CDR2 is ANQGSEA. This CDR3 reads CSPMEASGYTF. The CDR3 nucleotides read TGCAGCCCCATGGAGGCCTCTGGCTACACCTTC.

This clonotype was counted ten times or more. J is TRBJ1-4 and V is TRBV5-1; the D gene is possibly TRBD1 (5 bases). In germline, CDR1 is SGHRS, CDR2 YFSETQ. V gave up 0 bases and J gave up 10 bases, with 13 bases separating them. The CDR3 contains 14 residues. In nucleotides, the CDR3 is TGCGCCAGCAGCTTGGCAGGGTTGGAAGTAAAACTGTTTTTT. Amino acid sequence: CASSLAGLEVKLFF. The whole variable domain, remainder taken from reference TRBV5-1 and TRBJ1-4, is KAGVTQTPRYLIKTRGQQVTLSCSPISGHRSVSWYQQTPGQGLQFLFEYFSETQRNKGNFPGRFSGRQFSNSRSEMNVSTLELGDSALYLCASSLAGLEVKLFFGSGTQLSVL.

Many counts were recorded for this clonotype. The chain joins TRBV15 to TRBJ2-1; TRBD1 might be the D (5 bases). V was shortened by 1 base and J by 6 bases, with 10 bases between the two germline ends. Germline V lookup: CDR1 LNHNV, CDR2 YYDKDF (reference sequence). The CDR3 has 14 residues. The chain's CDR3 is CATSRVKQGNEQFF. The CDR3 bases are TGTGCCACCAGCAGAGTGAAGCAGGGCAATGAGCAGTTCTTC.